The clone carrying this T cell receptor (beta chain) has a handful of counts. Its target is unknown. The sample comes from a study of post-analysis software for immune sequencing data. The study, taken as a whole, reports: Patients used roughly five TRBV segments, including TRBV5-6, TRBV5-1 and TRBV20-1, more often than controls. Clustering by F measure revealed strong co-clustering among samples prepared together in one batch. Diversity measured as normalized Chao1 was significantly lower in multiple sclerosis patients than in controls.

The TCR beta cDNA libraries contained unique molecular identifiers. Each batch of 1 to 10 million T cells produced roughly 0.5 million cDNA molecules. TCRdb analysed the PCR reads with MiXCR anew, one entry per CDR3 protein. The sample lists 380,000 or so distinct CDR3 sequences, about a third occurring once. V lost 4 bases to trimming and J lost 11 bases; unmatched junction nucleotides: 9. The CDR3 spans 15 residues. Per germline, CDR1 MNHEY and CDR2 SVGAGI. The chain recombines TRBV6-5 with TRBJ2-1, with 12 nucleotides matching TRBD2. This TCR was sampled from a girl aged 5-17 years with multiple sclerosis. Sequenced material: blood. In DNA form, the CDR3 reads TGTGCCAGCAGTTGGACTAGCGGGGTGGGGCGAAAGCAGTTCTTC. It is translated as CASSWTSGVGRKQFF.